These T cell receptor beta chains were read from a single sample in a study of shared clonotypes between healthy human individuals. Profiled with immunoSEQ multiplex PCR; TCRdb holds only in-frame clones, not every one. This sample yields about 480,000 clones, of which roughly 85% are seen a single time; under 15% belongs to the top ten. Material: PBMCs. These receptors came from a woman in her forties in good health. Some clones in this sample may be carry-over from other donors' samples. Both conserved end residues are part of each CDR3. The D gene is left open where the match is weak. Rows give clone size only sometimes, using once, few, many, or a class for an expanded clone.

j_call clone_size v_call d_call cdr3_aa cdr3_nt
TRBJ2-1 NA TRBV27 TRBD2 CASSFNRLADGNEQFF TGTGCCAGCAGTTTCAACCGACTAGCGGACGGAAATGAGCAGTTCTTC
TRBJ2-5 NA TRBV7-8 NA CASSRDSQETQYF TGTGCCAGCAGCCGAGACAGCCAAGAGACCCAGTACTTC
TRBJ2-1 NA TRBV6-1 NA CASTKNLVHEQFF TGTGCCAGCACCAAAAACCTTGTGCATGAGCAGTTCTTC
TRBJ1-1 NA TRBV11-3 NA CASSLGVHTEAFF TGTGCCAGCAGCTTAGGTGTCCACACTGAAGCTTTCTTT
TRBJ2-5 NA TRBV27 TRBD2 CASRDLAGQETQYF TGTGCCAGCAGGGACCTAGCGGGCCAAGAGACCCAGTACTTC
TRBJ1-2 few TRBV19 NA CASRTPRAYGYTF TGTGCCAGTCGCACCCCCCGGGCCTATGGCTACACCTTC
TRBJ1-6 NA TRBV11-2 NA CASSLEGGSPLHF TGTGCCAGCAGCTTAGAAGGGGGGTCACCCCTCCACTTT
TRBJ2-1 NA TRBV13 TRBD2 CASRSVAGVRYNEQFF TGTGCCAGCAGATCAGTAGCGGGAGTGCGATACAATGAGCAGTTCTTC
TRBJ2-7 NA TRBV7-2 NA CASSLVIQNEQYF TGTGCCAGCAGCTTAGTTATACAGAACGAGCAGTACTTC
TRBJ2-3 NA TRBV5-6 TRBD2 CASSPGTSGVTDTQYF TGTGCCAGCAGCCCTGGGACTAGCGGGGTGACAGATACGCAGTATTTT
TRBJ2-1 NA TRBV30 TRBD1 CAWTRTGGGDEQFF TGTGCCTGGACCCGGACAGGGGGAGGCGATGAGCAGTTCTTC
TRBJ2-7 NA TRBV4-2 NA CASSLQPRAYEQYF TGTGCCAGCAGCCTCCAGCCCCGGGCCTACGAGCAGTACTTC
TRBJ2-3 NA TRBV6-1 TRBD2 CASNPGGDTDTQYF TGTGCCAGCAACCCGGGGGGAGACACAGATACGCAGTATTTT
TRBJ1-2 NA TRBV28 TRBD1 CASSFQGADSYGYTF TGTGCCAGCAGTTTCCAGGGGGCAGATAGCTATGGCTACACCTTC
TRBJ1-1 few TRBV7-8 TRBD1 CASSYRTGRNTEAFF TGTGCCAGCAGCTACCGGACAGGGAGGAACACTGAAGCTTTCTTT
TRBJ2-3 few TRBV5-4 TRBD2 CASSLEREMGDTQYF TGTGCCAGCAGCTTGGAGCGGGAGATGGGAGATACGCAGTATTTT
TRBJ2-3 NA TRBV7-3 TRBD2 CASSLRLAEPPSQYF TGTGCCAGCAGCCTTCGACTAGCGGAGCCCCCATCGCAGTATTTT
TRBJ1-5 NA TRBV19 TRBD1 CASTQKGAYNQPQHF TGTGCCAGTACCCAAAAGGGGGCTTACAATCAGCCCCAGCATTTT
TRBJ2-5 NA TRBV28 NA CASSPLRAKQETQYF TGTGCCAGCAGTCCCCTCCGGGCTAAACAAGAGACCCAGTACTTC
TRBJ1-4 NA TRBV7-9 NA CASTHSLGTNEKLFF TGTGCCAGCACACACAGTTTGGGAACTAATGAAAAACTGTTTTTT
TRBJ2-5 many TRBV7-8 TRBD2 CASSTGGQQETQYF TGTGCCAGCAGCACGGGAGGCCAACAAGAGACCCAGTACTTC
TRBJ1-5 many TRBV6-4 NA CASSATRHPGADNGNQPQHF TGTGCCAGCAGCGCCACTCGACACCCAGGGGCGGATAACGGCAATCAGCCCCAGCATTTT